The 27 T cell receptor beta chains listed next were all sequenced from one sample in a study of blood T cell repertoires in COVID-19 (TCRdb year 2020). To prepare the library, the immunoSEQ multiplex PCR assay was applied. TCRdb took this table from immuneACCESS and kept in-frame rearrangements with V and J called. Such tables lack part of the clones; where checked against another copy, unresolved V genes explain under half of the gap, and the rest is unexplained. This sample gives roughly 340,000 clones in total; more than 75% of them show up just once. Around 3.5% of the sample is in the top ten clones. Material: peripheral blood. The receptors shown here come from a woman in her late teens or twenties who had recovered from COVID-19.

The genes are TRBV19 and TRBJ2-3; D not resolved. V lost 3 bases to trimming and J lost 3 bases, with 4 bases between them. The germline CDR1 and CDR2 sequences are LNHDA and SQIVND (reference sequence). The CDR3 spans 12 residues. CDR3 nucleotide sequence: TGTGCCAGTAGTATCACTACAGATACGCAGTATTTT. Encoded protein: CASSITTDTQYF.

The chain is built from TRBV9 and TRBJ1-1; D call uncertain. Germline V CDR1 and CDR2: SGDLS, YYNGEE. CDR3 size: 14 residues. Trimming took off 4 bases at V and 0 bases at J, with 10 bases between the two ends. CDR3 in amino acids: CASSSGFLNTEAFF. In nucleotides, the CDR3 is TGTGCCAGCAGCTCAGGTTTTTTGAACACTGAAGCTTTCTTT.

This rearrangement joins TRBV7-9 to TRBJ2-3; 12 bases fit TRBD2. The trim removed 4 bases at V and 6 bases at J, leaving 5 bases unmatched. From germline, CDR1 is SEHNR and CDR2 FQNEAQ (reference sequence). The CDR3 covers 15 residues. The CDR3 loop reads CASSSRTSGIDTQYF. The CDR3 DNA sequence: TGTGCCAGCAGCTCCCGGACTAGCGGGATCGATACGCAGTATTTT. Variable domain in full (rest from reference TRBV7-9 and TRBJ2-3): DTGVSQNPRHKITKRGQNVTFRCDPISEHNRLYWYRQTLGQGPEFLTYFQNEAQLEKSRLLSDRFSAERPKGSFSTLEIQRTEQGDSAMYLCASSSRTSGIDTQYFGPGTRLTVL.

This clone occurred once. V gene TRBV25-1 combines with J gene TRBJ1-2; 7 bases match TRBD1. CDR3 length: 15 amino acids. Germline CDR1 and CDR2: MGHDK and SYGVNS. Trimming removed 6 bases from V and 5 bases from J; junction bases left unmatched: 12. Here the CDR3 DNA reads TGTGCCAGCAGCACTCTGACAGGGATAGGATATGGCTACACCTTC. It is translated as CASSTLTGIGYGYTF.

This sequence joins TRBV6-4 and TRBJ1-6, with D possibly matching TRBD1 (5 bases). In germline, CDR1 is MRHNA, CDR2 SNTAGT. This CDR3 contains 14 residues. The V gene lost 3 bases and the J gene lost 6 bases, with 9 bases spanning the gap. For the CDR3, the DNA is TGTGCCAGCAGTGAATGGGGCATTAATTCACCCCTCCACTTT. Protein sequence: CASSEWGINSPLHF.

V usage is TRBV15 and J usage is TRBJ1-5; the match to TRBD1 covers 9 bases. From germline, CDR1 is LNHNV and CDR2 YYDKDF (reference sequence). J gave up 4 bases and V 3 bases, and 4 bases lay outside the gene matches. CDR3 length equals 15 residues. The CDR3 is CATSSRTGVNQPQHF. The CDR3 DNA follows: TGTGCCACCAGCAGTCGGACAGGGGTTAATCAGCCCCAGCATTTT.

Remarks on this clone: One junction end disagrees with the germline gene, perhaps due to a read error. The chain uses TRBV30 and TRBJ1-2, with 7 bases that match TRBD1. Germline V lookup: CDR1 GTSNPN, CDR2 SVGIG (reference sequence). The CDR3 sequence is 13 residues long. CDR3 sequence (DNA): TGTGCCGGGAGGGACAGAGCCTCGAGAGGCTACACCTTC. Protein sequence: CAGRDRASRGYTF. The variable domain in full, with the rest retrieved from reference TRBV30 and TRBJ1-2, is SQTIHQWPATLVQPVGSPLSLECTVEGTSNPNLYWYRQAAGRGLQLLFYSVGIGQISSEVPQNLSASRPQDRQFILSSKKLLLSDSGFYLCAGRDRASRGYTFGSGTRLTVV.

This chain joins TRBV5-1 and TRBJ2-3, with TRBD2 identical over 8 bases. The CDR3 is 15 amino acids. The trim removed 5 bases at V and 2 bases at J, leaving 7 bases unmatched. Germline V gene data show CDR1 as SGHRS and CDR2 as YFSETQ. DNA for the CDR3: TGCGCCAGCAGAAGTAGCGGGATCCTCACAGATACGCAGTATTTT. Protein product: CASRSSGILTDTQYF.

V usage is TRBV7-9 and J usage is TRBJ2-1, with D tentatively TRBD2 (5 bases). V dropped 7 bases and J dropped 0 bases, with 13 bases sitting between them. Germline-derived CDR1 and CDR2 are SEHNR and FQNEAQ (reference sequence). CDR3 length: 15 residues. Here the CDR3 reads CASTQEGLSYNEQFF. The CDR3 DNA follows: TGTGCCAGCACCCAGGAAGGACTCTCCTACAATGAGCAGTTCTTC.

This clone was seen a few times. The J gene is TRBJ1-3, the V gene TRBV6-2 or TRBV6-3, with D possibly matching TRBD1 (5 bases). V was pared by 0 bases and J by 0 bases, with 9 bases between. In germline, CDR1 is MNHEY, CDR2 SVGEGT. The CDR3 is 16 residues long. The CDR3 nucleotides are TGTGCCAGCAGTTACTCTCGCAGGGACTCTGGAAACACCATATATTTT. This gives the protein CASSYSRRDSGNTIYF.

The CDR3 sequence: CASSLAALSYEQYV. CDR3 DNA sequence: TGTGCCAGCAGCTTAGCGGCCCTCTCCTACGAGCAGTACGTC. The chain uses TRBV5-8 and TRBJ2-7, with D maybe TRBD2 (5 bases). Germline V CDR1 and CDR2: SGHTS, YDEGEE. This CDR3 comprises 14 residues. V shed 2 bases and J shed 0 bases, with 9 bases lying between them.

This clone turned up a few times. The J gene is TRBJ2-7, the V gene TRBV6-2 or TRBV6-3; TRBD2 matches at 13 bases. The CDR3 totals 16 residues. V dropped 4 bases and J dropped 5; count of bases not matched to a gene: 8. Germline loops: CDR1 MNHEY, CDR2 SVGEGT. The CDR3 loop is CASSSLGLAGRNEQYV. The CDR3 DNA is TGTGCCAGCAGTTCCCTGGGACTAGCGGGAAGAAACGAGCAGTACGTC.

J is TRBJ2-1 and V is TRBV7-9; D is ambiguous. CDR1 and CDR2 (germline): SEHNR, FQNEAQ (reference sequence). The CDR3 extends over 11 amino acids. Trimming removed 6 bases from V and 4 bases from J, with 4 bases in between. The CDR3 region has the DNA TGTGCCAGCAGTACATACAATGAGCAGTTCTTC. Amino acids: CASSTYNEQFF.

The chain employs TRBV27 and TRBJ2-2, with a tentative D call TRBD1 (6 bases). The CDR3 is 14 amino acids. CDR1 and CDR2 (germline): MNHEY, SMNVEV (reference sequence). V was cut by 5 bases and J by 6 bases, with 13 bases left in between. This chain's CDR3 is CASSLLQGSGELFF. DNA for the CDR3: TGTGCCAGCAGTCTTCTACAGGGATCCGGGGAGCTGTTTTTT.

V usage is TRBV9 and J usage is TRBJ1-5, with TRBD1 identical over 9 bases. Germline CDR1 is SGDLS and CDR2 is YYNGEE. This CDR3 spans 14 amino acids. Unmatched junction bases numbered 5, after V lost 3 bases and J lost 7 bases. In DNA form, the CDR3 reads TGTGCCAGCAGCGCACAGGGGGCATGGCAGCCCCAGCATTTT. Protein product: CASSAQGAWQPQHF.

The CDR3 reads CASRGLAGGDTQYF. CDR3 bases: TGCGCCAGCAGGGGACTAGCGGGAGGAGATACGCAGTATTTT. The chain uses TRBV10-2 and TRBJ2-3, with TRBD2 identical over 15 bases. The germline V gene has CDR1 WSHSY and CDR2 SAAADI. The CDR3 has 14 residues. Trimming cost V 6 bases and J 5 bases; bases outside gene matches: 0.

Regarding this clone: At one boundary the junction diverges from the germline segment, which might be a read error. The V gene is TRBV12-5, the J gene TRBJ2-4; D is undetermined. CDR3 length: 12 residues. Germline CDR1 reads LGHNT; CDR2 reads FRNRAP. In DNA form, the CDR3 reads TGTGCTTTGATCCCACTACTACTTCGAGAACTATTC. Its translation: CALIPLLLRELF.

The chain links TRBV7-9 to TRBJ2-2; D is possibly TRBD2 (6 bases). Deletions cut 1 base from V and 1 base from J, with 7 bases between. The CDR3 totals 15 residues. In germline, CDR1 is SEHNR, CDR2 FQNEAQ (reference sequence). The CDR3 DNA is TGTGCCAGCAGCTTAGTTAGCGGGAACACCGGGGAGCTGTTTTTT. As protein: CASSLVSGNTGELFF.

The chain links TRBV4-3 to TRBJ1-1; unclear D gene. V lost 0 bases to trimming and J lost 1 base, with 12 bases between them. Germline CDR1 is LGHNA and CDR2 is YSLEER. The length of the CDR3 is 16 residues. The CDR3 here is CASSQEAGFKNTEAFF. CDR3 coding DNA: TGCGCCAGCAGCCAAGAGGCGGGATTCAAGAACACTGAAGCTTTCTTT.

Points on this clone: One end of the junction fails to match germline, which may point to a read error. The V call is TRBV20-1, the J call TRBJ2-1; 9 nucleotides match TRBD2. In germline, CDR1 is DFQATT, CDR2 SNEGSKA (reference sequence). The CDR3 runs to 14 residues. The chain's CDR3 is CSASIAGVYNERFF. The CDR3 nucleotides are TGCAGTGCGAGTATAGCGGGAGTGTACAATGAGCGGTTCTTC.

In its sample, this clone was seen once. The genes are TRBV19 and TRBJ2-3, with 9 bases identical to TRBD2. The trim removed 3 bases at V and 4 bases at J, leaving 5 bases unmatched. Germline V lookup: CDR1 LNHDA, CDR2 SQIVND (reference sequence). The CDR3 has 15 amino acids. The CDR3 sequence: CASSMPSGKADTQYF. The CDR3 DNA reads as TGTGCCAGTAGTATGCCTAGCGGGAAGGCAGATACGCAGTATTTT.

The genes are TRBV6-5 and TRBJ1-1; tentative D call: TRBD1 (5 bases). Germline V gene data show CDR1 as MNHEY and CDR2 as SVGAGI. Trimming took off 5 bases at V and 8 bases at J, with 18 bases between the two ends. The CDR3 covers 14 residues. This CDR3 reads CASSRGTQGREAFF. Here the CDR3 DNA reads TGTGCCAGCAGTAGAGGAACCCAGGGAAGAGAAGCTTTCTTT.

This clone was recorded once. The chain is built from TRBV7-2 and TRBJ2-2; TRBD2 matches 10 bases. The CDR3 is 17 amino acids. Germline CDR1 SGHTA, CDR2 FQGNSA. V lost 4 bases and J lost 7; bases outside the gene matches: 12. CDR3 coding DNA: TGTGCCAGCAGCTCGCCAAATAGCGGGAGGTGGATCGGGGAGCTGTTTTTT. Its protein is CASSSPNSGRWIGELFF.

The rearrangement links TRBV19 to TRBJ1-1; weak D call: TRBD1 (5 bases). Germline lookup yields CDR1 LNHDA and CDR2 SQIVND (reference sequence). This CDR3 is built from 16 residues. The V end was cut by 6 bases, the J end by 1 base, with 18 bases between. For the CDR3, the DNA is TGTGCCAGTAGACTGGGCAGGGTGATGGGGAACACTGAAGCTTTCTTT. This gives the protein CASRLGRVMGNTEAFF.

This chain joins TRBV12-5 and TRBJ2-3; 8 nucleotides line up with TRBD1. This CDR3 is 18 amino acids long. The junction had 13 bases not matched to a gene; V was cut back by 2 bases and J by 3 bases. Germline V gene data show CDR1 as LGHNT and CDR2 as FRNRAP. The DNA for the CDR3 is TGTGCTAGTGGTTTGCTGGGGAAAGACAGGGGAGGAACAGATACGCAGTATTTT. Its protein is CASGLLGKDRGGTDTQYF.

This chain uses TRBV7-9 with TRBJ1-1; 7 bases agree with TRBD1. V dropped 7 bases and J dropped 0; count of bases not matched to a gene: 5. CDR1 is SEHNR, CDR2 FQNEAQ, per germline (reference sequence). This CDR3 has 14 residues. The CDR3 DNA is TGTGCCAGCATCGACAGGGCAATGAACACTGAAGCTTTCTTT. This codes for CASIDRAMNTEAFF.

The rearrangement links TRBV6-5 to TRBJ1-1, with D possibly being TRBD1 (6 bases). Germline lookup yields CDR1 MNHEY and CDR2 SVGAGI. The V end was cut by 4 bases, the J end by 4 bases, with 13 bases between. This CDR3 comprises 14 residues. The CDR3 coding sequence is TGTGCCAGCAGTTTGGGGGCTAGGGGCACTGAAGCTTTCTTT. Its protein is CASSLGARGTEAFF.